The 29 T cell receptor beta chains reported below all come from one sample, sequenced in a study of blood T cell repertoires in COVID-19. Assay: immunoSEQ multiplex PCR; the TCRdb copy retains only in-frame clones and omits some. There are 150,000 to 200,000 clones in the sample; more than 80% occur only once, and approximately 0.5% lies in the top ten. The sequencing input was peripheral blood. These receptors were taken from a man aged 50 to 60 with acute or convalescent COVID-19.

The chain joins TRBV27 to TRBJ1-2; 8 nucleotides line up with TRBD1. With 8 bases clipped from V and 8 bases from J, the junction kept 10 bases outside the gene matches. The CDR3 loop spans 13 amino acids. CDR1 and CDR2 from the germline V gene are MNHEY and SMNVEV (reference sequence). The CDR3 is CASRPTGVLGYTF. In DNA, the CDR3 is TGTGCCAGCCGCCCGACAGGGGTCCTGGGCTACACCTTC.

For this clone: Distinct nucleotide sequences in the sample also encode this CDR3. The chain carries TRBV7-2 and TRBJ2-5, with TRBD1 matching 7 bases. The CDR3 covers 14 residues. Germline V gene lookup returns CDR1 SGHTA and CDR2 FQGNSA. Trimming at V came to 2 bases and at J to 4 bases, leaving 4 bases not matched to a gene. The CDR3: CASSLKPGGETQYF. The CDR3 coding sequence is TGTGCCAGCAGCTTAAAACCAGGGGGAGAGACCCAGTACTTC.

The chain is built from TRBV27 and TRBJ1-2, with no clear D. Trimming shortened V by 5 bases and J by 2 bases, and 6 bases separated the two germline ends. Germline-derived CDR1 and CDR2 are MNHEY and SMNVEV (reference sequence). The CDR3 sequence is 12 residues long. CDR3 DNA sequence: TGTGCCAGCAGTAACGGGAACTATGGCTACACCTTC. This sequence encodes CASSNGNYGYTF.

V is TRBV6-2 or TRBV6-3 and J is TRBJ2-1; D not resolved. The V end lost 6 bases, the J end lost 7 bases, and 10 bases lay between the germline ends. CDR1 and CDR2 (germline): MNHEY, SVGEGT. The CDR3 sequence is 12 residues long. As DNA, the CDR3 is TGTGCCAGCAGCCTTATGCTAAATGAGCAGTTCTTC. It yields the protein CASSLMLNEQFF.

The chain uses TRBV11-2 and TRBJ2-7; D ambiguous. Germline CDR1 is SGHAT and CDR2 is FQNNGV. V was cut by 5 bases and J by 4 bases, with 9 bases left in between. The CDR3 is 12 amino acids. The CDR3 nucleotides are TGTGCCAGCAGCCGTAGTCCTTACGAGCAGTACTTC. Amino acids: CASSRSPYEQYF.

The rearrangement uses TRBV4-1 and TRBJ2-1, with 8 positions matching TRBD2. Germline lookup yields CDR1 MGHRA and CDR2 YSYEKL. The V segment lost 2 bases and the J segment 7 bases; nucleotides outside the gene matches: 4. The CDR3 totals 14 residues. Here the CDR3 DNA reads TGCGCCAGCAGCCAATGGACTAGCAGGAATGAGCAGTTCTTC. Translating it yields CASSQWTSRNEQFF.

The CDR3 DNA reads TGTGCCAGCAGCTTTGCAGGGCTAGACACTGAAGCTTTCTTT. Residues: CASSFAGLDTEAFF. The chain uses TRBV7-2 and TRBJ1-1; D perhaps matches TRBD1 (5 bases). The CDR3 runs 14 residues. Germline CDR1 reads SGHTA; CDR2 reads FQGNSA. The V end was cut by 3 bases, the J end by 3 bases, with 11 bases between. Using reference TRBV7-2 and TRBJ1-1 for the parts outside the CDR3, the full variable domain is GAGVSQSPSNKVTEKGKDVELRCDPISGHTALYWYRQSLGQGLEFLIYFQGNSAPDKSGLPSDRFSAERTGGSVSTLTIQRTQQEDSAVYLCASSFAGLDTEAFFGQGTRLTVV.

CDR3 nucleotides: TGTGCCAGCAGCCTTCGGGGGTATAGCAATCAGCCCCAGCATTTT. As protein: CASSLRGYSNQPQHF. V gene TRBV28 combines with J gene TRBJ1-5, with D tentatively TRBD1 (5 bases). There are 15 residues in the CDR3. The V gene lost 6 bases and the J gene lost 0 bases, with 12 bases spanning the gap. The V gene's germline CDR1 is MDHEN and CDR2 SYDVKM.

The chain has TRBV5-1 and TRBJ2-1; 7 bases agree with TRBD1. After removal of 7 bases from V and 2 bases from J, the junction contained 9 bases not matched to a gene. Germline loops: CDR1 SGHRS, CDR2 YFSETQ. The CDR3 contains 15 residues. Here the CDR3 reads CASGRDSPTYNEQFF. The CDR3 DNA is TGCGCCAGCGGACGGGACAGCCCCACCTACAATGAGCAGTTCTTC.

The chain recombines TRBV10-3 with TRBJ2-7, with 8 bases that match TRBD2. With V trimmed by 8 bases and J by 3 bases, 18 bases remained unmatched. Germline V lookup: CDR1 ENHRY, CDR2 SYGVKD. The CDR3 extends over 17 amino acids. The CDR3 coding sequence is TGTGCCATCGGTCCCATCAGCGGGAGTTCAGGGGTCTACGAGCAGTACTTC. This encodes CAIGPISGSSGVYEQYF.

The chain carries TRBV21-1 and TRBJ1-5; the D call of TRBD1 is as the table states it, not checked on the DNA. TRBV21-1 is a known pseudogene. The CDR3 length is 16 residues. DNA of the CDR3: TGTGCCAGCAGCAAACTGACAGCCTCTAGCAATCAGCCCCAGCATTTT. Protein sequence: CASSKLTASSNQPQHF.

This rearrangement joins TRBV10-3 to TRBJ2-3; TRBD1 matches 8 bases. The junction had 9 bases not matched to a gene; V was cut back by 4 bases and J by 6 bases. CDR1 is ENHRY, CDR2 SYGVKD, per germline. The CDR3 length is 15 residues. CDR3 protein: CAISVTPGTGDTQYF. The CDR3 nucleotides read TGTGCCATCAGTGTAACCCCCGGGACAGGCGATACGCAGTATTTT.

DNA of the CDR3: TGTGCCAGCTCACCAGGCTTCCAGGGAGGTACTGAAGCTTTCTTT. Its protein is CASSPGFQGGTEAFF. The chain carries TRBV18 and TRBJ1-1; weak D call: TRBD1 (5 bases). Germline values: CDR1 KGHSH, CDR2 LQKENI. V gave up 2 bases and J gave up 5 bases, with 15 bases separating them. The CDR3 spans 15 residues.

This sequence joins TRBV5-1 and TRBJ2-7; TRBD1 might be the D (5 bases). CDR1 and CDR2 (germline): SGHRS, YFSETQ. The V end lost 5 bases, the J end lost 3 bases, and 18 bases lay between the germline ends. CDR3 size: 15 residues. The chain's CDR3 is CASRLGTQGGYEQYF. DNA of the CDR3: TGCGCCAGCAGGCTAGGTACCCAGGGCGGCTACGAGCAGTACTTC.

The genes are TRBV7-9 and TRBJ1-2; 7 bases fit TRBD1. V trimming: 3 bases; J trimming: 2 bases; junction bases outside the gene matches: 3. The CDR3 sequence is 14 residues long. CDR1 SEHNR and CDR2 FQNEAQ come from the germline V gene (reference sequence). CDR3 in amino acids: CASSFTGENYGYTF. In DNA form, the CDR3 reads TGTGCCAGCAGCTTCACAGGGGAAAACTATGGCTACACCTTC.

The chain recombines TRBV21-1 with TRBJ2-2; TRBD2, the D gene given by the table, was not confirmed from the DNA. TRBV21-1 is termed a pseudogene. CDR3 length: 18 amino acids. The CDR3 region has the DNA TGTGCCAGCAGCTTACACGGAGTGCCTTTAAGAATCACCGGGGAGCTGTTTTTT. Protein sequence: CASSLHGVPLRITGELFF.

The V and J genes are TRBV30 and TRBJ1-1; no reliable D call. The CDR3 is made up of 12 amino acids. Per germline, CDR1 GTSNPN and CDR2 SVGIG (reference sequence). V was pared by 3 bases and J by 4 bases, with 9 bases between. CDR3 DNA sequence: TGTGCCTGGAGGAGGGTAGGCACTGAAGCTTTCTTT. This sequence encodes CAWRRVGTEAFF.

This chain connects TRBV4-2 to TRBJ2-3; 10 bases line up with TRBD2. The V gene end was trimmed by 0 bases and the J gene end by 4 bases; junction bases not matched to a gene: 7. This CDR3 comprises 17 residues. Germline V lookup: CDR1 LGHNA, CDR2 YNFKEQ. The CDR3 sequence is CASSQDLSGGAADTQYF. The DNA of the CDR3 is TGTGCCAGCAGCCAAGATTTAAGCGGGGGGGCGGCAGATACGCAGTATTTT.

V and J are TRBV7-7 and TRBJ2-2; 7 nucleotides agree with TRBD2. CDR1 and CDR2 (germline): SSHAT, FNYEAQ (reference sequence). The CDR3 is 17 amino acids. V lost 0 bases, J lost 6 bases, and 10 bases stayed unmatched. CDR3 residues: CASSLALLRGDPGELFF. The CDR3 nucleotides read TGTGCCAGCAGCTTAGCGCTCCTACGGGGGGACCCCGGGGAGCTGTTTTTT.

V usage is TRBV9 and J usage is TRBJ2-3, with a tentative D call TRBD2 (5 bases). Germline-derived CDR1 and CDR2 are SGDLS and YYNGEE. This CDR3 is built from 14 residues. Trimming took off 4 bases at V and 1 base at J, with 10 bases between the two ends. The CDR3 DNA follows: TGTGCCAGCAGCATTGGAGCGGGCACAGATACGCAGTATTTT. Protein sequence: CASSIGAGTDTQYF.

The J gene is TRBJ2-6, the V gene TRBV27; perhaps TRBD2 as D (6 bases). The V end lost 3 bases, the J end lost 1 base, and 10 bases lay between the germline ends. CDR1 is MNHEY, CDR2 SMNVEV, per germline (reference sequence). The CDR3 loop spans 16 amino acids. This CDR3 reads CASSFIGGSGANVLTF. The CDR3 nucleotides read TGTGCCAGCAGTTTCATTGGGGGGTCTGGGGCCAACGTCCTGACTTTC.

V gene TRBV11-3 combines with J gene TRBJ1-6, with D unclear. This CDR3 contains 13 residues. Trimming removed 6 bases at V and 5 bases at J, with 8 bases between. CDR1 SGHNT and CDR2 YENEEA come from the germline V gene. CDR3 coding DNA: TGTGCCAGCAGTCGACACAATAATTCACCCCTCCACTTT. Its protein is CASSRHNNSPLHF. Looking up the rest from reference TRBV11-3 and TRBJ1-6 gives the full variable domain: EAGVVQSPRYKIIEKKQPVAFWCNPISGHNTLYWYLQNLGQGPELLIRYENEEAVDDSQLPKDRFSAERLKGVDSTLKIQPAELGDSAVYLCASSRHNNSPLHFGNGTRLTVT.

CDR3 DNA: TGTGCCAGCAGCCTCGGGGGGATAGCGGCTACGAACACCGGGGAGCTGTTTTTT. This translates into CASSLGGIAATNTGELFF. This sequence joins TRBV5-4 and TRBJ2-2; the match to TRBD2 covers 7 bases. The V and J ends lost 4 bases and 0 bases, in that order; junction bases with no gene match: 12. Germline V gene sequence: CDR1 SGHNT, CDR2 YYREEE (reference sequence). The CDR3 consists of 18 residues.

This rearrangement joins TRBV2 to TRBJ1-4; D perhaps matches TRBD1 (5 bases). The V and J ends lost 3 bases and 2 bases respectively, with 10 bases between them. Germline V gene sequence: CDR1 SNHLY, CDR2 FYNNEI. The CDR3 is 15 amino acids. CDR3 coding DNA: TGTGCCAGCAGTGAGGGCGGGGGGACTAATGAAAAACTGTTTTTT. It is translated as CASSEGGGTNEKLFF.

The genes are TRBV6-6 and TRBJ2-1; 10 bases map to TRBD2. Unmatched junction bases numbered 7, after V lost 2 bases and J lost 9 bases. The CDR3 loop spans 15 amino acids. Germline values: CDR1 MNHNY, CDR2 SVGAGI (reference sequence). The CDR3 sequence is CASSYREREGSEQFF. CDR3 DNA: TGTGCCAGCAGTTACCGCGAGCGGGAGGGCAGTGAGCAGTTCTTC.

The CDR3 DNA sequence: TGTGCCAGCGATTCGGCGGGGGTGAACACCGGGGAGCTGTTTTTT. Protein product: CASDSAGVNTGELFF. The chain joins TRBV19 to TRBJ2-2; 7 nucleotides match TRBD2. Trimming removed 9 bases from V and 1 base from J; junction bases left unmatched: 8. This CDR3 is built from 15 residues. Germline V gene data show CDR1 as LNHDA and CDR2 as SQIVND (reference sequence).

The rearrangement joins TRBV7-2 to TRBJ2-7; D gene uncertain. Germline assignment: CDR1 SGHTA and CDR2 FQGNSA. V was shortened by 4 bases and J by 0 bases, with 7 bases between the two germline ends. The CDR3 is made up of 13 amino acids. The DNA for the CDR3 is TGTGCCAGCAGCTACACGTTCTCCTACGAGCAGTACGTC. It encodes CASSYTFSYEQYV.

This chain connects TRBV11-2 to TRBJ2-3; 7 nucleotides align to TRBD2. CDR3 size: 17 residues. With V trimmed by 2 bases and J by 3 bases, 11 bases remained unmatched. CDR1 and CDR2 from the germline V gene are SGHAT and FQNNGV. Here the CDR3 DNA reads TGTGCCAGCAGCTTACGCTCCGGGACTATTATAACAGATACGCAGTATTTT. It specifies CASSLRSGTIITDTQYF.

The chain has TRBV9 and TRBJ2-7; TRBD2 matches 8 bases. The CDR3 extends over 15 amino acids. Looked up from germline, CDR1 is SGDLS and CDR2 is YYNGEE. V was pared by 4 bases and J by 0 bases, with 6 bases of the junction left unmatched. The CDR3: CASSPHSGNSYEQYF. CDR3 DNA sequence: TGTGCCAGCAGCCCCCATAGCGGGAACTCCTACGAGCAGTACTTC.